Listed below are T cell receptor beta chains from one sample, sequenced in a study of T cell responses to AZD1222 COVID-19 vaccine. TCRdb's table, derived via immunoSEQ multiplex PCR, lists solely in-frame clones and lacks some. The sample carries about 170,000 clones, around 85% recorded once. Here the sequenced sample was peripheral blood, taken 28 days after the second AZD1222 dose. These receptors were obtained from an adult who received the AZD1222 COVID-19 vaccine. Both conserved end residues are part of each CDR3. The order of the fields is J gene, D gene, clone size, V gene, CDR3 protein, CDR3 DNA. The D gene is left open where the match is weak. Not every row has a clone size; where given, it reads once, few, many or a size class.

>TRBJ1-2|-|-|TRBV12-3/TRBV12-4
CASSFVPVPFTF
TGTGCCAGCAGTTTTGTGCCCGTCCCTTTCACCTTC
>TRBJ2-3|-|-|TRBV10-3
CAISEVQGGTDTQYF
TGTGCCATCAGTGAGGTACAGGGAGGCACAGATACGCAGTATTTT
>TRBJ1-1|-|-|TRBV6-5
CASSYSGMLNTEAFF
TGTGCCAGCAGTTACTCTGGGATGTTGAACACTGAAGCTTTCTTT
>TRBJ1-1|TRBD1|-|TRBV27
CASTAGGGSVWTEAFF
TGTGCCAGCACCGCAGGGGGTGGGTCTGTTTGGACTGAAGCTTTCTTT
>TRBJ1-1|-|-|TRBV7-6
CASSRRGGDTEAFF
TGTGCCAGCAGCCGAAGAGGGGGGGACACTGAAGCTTTCTTT
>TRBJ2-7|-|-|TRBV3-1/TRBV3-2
CASSQGIRAGYEQYF
TGTGCCAGCAGCCAAGGTATCAGAGCAGGATACGAGCAGTACTTC
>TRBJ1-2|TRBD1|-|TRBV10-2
CASSDRGQVYGYTF
TGCGCCAGCAGTGATCGAGGACAGGTCTATGGCTACACCTTC
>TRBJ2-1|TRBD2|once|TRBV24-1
CATASGGRNEQFF
TGTGCCACCGCTAGCGGGGGCCGCAATGAGCAGTTCTTC
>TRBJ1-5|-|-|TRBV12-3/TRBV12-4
CASSLGWKQPQHF
TGTGCCAGCAGTTTGGGGTGGAAACAGCCCCAGCATTTT
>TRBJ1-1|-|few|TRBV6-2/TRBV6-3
CASSYSIRWGSNTEAFF
TGTGCCAGCAGTTACTCGATCAGATGGGGATCGAACACTGAAGCTTTCTTT
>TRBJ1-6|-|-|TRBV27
CASSPRQVDSPLHF
TGTGCCAGCAGCCCCCGACAGGTCGATTCACCCCTCCACTTT
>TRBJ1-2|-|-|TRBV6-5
CASSPHWGGNYGYTF
TGTGCCAGCAGTCCCCATTGGGGTGGGAACTATGGCTACACCTTC
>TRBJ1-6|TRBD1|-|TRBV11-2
CASSSRWGDSQPNSPLHF
TGTGCCAGCAGCTCCCGATGGGGGGACAGCCAACCAAATTCACCCCTCCACTTT
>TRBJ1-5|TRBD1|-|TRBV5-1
CASSSGQGLNQPQHF
TGCGCCAGCAGCTCGGGACAGGGCCTCAATCAGCCCCAGCATTTT
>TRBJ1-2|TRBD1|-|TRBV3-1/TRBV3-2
CASTRTGSYGYTF
TGTGCCAGCACCCGGACAGGAAGCTATGGCTACACCTTC